A single sample gave rise to the 11 T cell receptor beta chains below, sequenced in a study of beta chain features in type 1 diabetes (dated by TCRdb to the late 2010s). Library generation was performed with the immunoSEQ multiplex PCR assay. The High Capacity cDNA Reverse Transcription Kit was used to reverse transcribe all of the isolated RNA, meaning that expressed TCRB transcripts were what got sequenced. The table was pulled from immuneACCESS by TCRdb, which kept in-frame rearrangements only. Such tables lose some clones; where checked, under half of the loss comes from unresolved V genes, and the rest has no known cause. For this sample the table gives hundreds of thousands of clones, of which roughly a sixth were detected only once. The top ten clones comprise more than 0.08% of the sample. The specimen sequenced was naive CD4+ T cells from blood. Reading the label with the study, this specimen's cell subset or site is: true naive CD4+ T cells. The receptor set was obtained from a man in his late teens or twenties in good health.

This clone was observed a handful of times. The chain joins TRBV6-6 to TRBJ2-7; D is uncertain. The CDR3 is 13 amino acids. Germline CDR1 and CDR2: MNHNY and SVGAGI (reference sequence). Trimming left V 2 bases short and J 3 bases short, with 8 bases between. CDR3 sequence reads: CASSYAVNYEQYF. CDR3 bases: TGTGCCAGCAGTTACGCGGTGAACTACGAGCAGTACTTC.

This clone has only a few counts. The chain uses TRBV7-9 and TRBJ1-4; 7 nucleotides line up with TRBD1. V lost 9 bases and J lost 4; bases outside the gene matches: 5. Germline V gene lookup returns CDR1 SEHNR and CDR2 FQNEAQ (reference sequence). This CDR3 contains 13 residues. As DNA, the CDR3 is TGTGCCAGTACGACAGGGCGTAATGAAAAACTGTTTTTT. Protein product: CASTTGRNEKLFF.

The V call is TRBV5-1, the J call TRBJ1-1; TRBD1 might be the D (5 bases). CDR3 length equals 16 residues. Per the germline V gene, CDR1 is SGHRS and CDR2 is YFSETQ. Trimming cost V 4 bases and J 0 bases, with 16 bases left between them. CDR3 coding DNA: TGCGCCAGCAGCCCACTCGGGGCTAAGATGAACACTGAAGCTTTCTTT. Translated, it gives CASSPLGAKMNTEAFF.

The chain links TRBV28 to TRBJ1-6; the D gene is possibly TRBD1 (5 bases). Germline V gives CDR1 MDHEN, CDR2 SYDVKM. Trimming removed 7 bases at V and 12 bases at J, with 22 bases between. This CDR3 has 15 residues. CDR3 in DNA: TGTGCCAGCACCCTGAGGGCAGGGACCTTGGGACCCCTCCACTTT. It codes for CASTLRAGTLGPLHF.

There are a few counts of this clone. The chain joins TRBV2 to TRBJ1-2, with D hard to call. Trimming took 5 bases from V and 4 from J, leaving 8 bases between them. Germline V gene sequence: CDR1 SNHLY, CDR2 FYNNEI. This CDR3 region has 12 residues. The CDR3 bases are TGTGCCAGCAGTTGGAAAGCCTATGGCTACACCTTC. It yields the protein CASSWKAYGYTF.

A few counts support this clone. J is TRBJ1-2 and V is TRBV5-6; D is undetermined. The germline V gene has CDR1 SGHDT and CDR2 YYEEEE. The CDR3 contains 14 residues. V gave up 2 bases and J gave up 8 bases, with 16 bases separating them. The CDR3 region is CASSFLNRQAGYTF. The CDR3 region has the DNA TGTGCCAGCAGCTTCTTAAACCGGCAAGCGGGCTACACCTTC.

The chain recombines TRBV5-4 with TRBJ2-7, with D possibly TRBD1 on 5 matching bases. The CDR3 is 14 residues long. The V and J ends lost 2 bases and 0 bases respectively, with 9 bases between them. Germline loops: CDR1 SGHNT, CDR2 YYREEE (reference sequence). As DNA, the CDR3 is TGTGCCAGCAGCTTCGACAGAGACTCCTACGAGCAGTACTTC. Encoded protein: CASSFDRDSYEQYF.

This sequence joins TRBV9 and TRBJ2-1; possibly TRBD2 for D (5 bases). V dropped 4 bases and J dropped 0 bases, with 11 bases sitting between them. CDR1 is SGDLS and CDR2 is YYNGEE in the germline V gene. The CDR3 runs to 15 residues. Written as DNA, the CDR3 is TGTGCCAGCAGCCCCCGCGAGGGCTCCTACAATGAGCAGTTCTTC. It specifies CASSPREGSYNEQFF.

The V and J genes are TRBV4-3 and TRBJ2-3; D is ambiguous. The V end lost 0 bases, the J end lost 3 bases, and 10 bases lay between the germline ends. In germline, CDR1 is LGHNA, CDR2 YSLEER. The CDR3 has 15 amino acids. CDR3 sequence: CASSQDRVITDTQYF. The CDR3 DNA reads as TGCGCCAGCAGCCAAGATCGAGTCATTACAGATACGCAGTATTTT.

This clone was picked up a small number of times. V gene TRBV9 combines with J gene TRBJ2-2; TRBD1 aligns across 7 bases. CDR3 length: 15 residues. The junction had 4 bases not matched to a gene; V was cut back by 2 bases and J by 3 bases. Germline-derived CDR1 and CDR2 are SGDLS and YYNGEE. This CDR3 reads CASSVFTGDTGELFF. The CDR3 DNA follows: TGTGCCAGCAGCGTTTTTACAGGGGACACCGGGGAGCTGTTTTTT.

This clone was found a few times. The V and J genes are TRBV10-3 and TRBJ1-1; D is ambiguous. The V gene lost 6 bases and the J gene lost 5 bases, with 16 bases spanning the gap. This CDR3 comprises 14 residues. Germline V gene data show CDR1 as ENHRY and CDR2 as SYGVKD. The CDR3: CAIRNRGFVTEAFF. In DNA form, the CDR3 reads TGTGCCATCAGGAACCGGGGATTCGTGACTGAAGCTTTCTTT.